This TCR beta chain is from a study of T cell changes during pregnancy in multiple sclerosis. Assay: immunoSEQ multiplex PCR; the TCRdb copy retains only in-frame clones and omits some. The data hold 65,000 to 90,000 clones, with approximately 92% observed a single time. The sequence was obtained from a female donor with multiple sclerosis, enrolled in a pregnancy study. Sample: peripheral blood, taken before pregnancy.

CDR3 nucleotides: TGTGCCAGCAGTGCAACCTGGGCAGGCTATGGCTACACCTTC. This encodes CASSATWAGYGYTF. The rearrangement links TRBV6-1 to TRBJ1-2; D uncertain. The CDR3 has 14 amino acids. CDR1 MNHNS and CDR2 SASEGT come from the germline V gene. With 4 bases removed from V and 4 bases from J, the gap between germline ends came to 13 bases.